These 20 T cell receptor beta chains were all obtained from the same sample, sequenced in a study of blood T cell repertoires in COVID-19. Sequencing was performed with immunoSEQ multiplex PCR; in TCRdb, only in-frame clones are kept and a portion is missing. The sample carries around 450,000 clones, roughly 91% recorded once. What was sequenced was peripheral blood. The receptors were sampled from a woman aged 30 to 39 with acute or convalescent COVID-19.

The genes are TRBV6-5 and TRBJ1-1; 9 bases line up with TRBD1. Germline lookup yields CDR1 MNHEY and CDR2 SVGAGI. The J segment lost 6 bases and the V segment lost 0 bases, leaving 5 bases of the junction unmatched. CDR3 length: 15 amino acids. The DNA for the CDR3 is TGTGCCAGCAGTTACTCGGACAGGGGAGTTTCTGAAGCTTTCTTT. It specifies CASSYSDRGVSEAFF.

V usage is TRBV5-6 and J usage is TRBJ1-5; no firm D call. V lost 4 bases and J lost 0, with 17 bases in between. The CDR3 is 17 residues long. Germline-derived CDR1 and CDR2 are SGHDT and YYEEEE. The CDR3 here is CASSIRRSGLSNQPQHF. Written as DNA, the CDR3 is TGTGCCAGCAGCATTCGGAGAAGTGGCCTTAGCAATCAGCCCCAGCATTTT.

The chain uses TRBV2 and TRBJ2-7, with TRBD1 as a possible D gene (5 bases). This CDR3 comprises 17 residues. The ends were cut back, 7 bases at V and 0 bases at J, with 22 bases in the middle. Germline CDR1 is SNHLY and CDR2 is FYNNEI. The CDR3 sequence is CASIRYHSDTNSYEQYF. DNA of the CDR3: TGTGCCAGCATTCGCTACCATTCGGACACGAACTCCTACGAGCAGTACTTC.

This clone was observed once. This chain uses TRBV5-6 with TRBJ2-5; D is ambiguous. This CDR3 has 13 amino acids. V was clipped by 1 base and J by 5 bases, with 9 bases between them. Looked up from germline, CDR1 is SGHDT and CDR2 is YYEEEE. CDR3: CASSLSPLETQYF. The CDR3 DNA reads as TGTGCCAGCAGCTTGTCTCCCCTGGAGACCCAGTACTTC.

This sequence joins TRBV2 and TRBJ2-7; 10 bases agree with TRBD1. V trimming: 2 bases; J trimming: 3 bases; junction bases outside the gene matches: 1. The germline V gene has CDR1 SNHLY and CDR2 FYNNEI. The CDR3 has 14 amino acids. The CDR3 protein is CASSERTGGYEQYF. The CDR3 DNA follows: TGTGCCAGCAGTGAAAGGACAGGGGGCTACGAGCAGTACTTC.

CDR3 region: CASSSAGIYEQYF. DNA for the CDR3: TGTGCCAGCAGCTCGGCGGGGATCTACGAGCAGTACTTC. V and J are TRBV7-9 and TRBJ2-7; TRBD2 is a possible D gene (6 bases). V shed 4 bases and J shed 3 bases, with 10 bases lying between them. The germline V gene has CDR1 SEHNR and CDR2 FQNEAQ (reference sequence). CDR3 size: 13 residues.

The gene calls are TRBV12-3 or TRBV12-4 and TRBJ2-7; D might be TRBD1 (6 bases). The CDR3 is made up of 13 amino acids. Trimming left V 3 bases short and J 4 bases short, with 10 bases between. CDR3 region: CASSLDSLYEQYF. The CDR3 DNA sequence: TGTGCCAGCAGTTTGGACAGCCTTTACGAGCAGTACTTC.

V is TRBV20-1 and J is TRBJ2-1, with D tentatively TRBD1 (5 bases). The CDR3 totals 11 residues. Germline CDR1 is DFQATT and CDR2 is SNEGSKA (reference sequence). The ends were cut back, 5 bases at V and 12 bases at J, with 14 bases in the middle. CDR3 nucleotides: TGCAGTGCTGTACCCGTCCAGGGGCAGTTCTTC. Amino acid sequence: CSAVPVQGQFF.

The chain carries TRBV9 and TRBJ2-5; TRBD1 is a possible D gene (5 bases). The V and J ends lost 2 bases and 0 bases respectively, with 17 bases between them. Germline CDR1 reads SGDLS; CDR2 reads YYNGEE. This CDR3 comprises 17 residues. The CDR3 loop is CASSVTPGPLNQETQYF. CDR3 nucleotides: TGTGCCAGCAGCGTTACCCCAGGGCCACTCAACCAAGAGACCCAGTACTTC.

This chain connects TRBV28 to TRBJ1-4, with D perhaps TRBD1 (6 bases). This CDR3 contains 15 residues. Trimming stripped 7 bases from V and 6 bases from J, with 18 bases between. The germline gives CDR1 MDHEN, CDR2 SYDVKM. The CDR3: CASNPRVKGDEKLFF. DNA for the CDR3: TGTGCCAGCAACCCCCGGGTGAAGGGGGATGAAAAACTGTTTTTT.

CDR3 sequence: CASRQGTSNSPLHF. The CDR3, as DNA: TGTGCCAGCAGACAGGGGACTTCCAATTCACCCCTCCACTTT. V is TRBV6-4 and J is TRBJ1-6, with 7 bases identical to TRBD1. Germline V gives CDR1 MRHNA, CDR2 SNTAGT. There are 14 residues in the CDR3. Trimming removed 6 bases from V and 7 bases from J; junction bases left unmatched: 6.

The chain uses TRBV29-1 and TRBJ1-4; the match to TRBD1 covers 7 bases. J lost 2 bases, V lost 7 bases, and 4 bases had no gene match. Germline V CDR1 and CDR2: SQVTM, ANQGSEA. The CDR3 consists of 13 residues. CDR3 protein: CSARQGTNEKLFF. CDR3 nucleotide sequence: TGCAGCGCAAGACAGGGTACTAATGAAAAACTGTTTTTT.

V and J are TRBV30 and TRBJ1-1; 9 bases line up with TRBD1. V dropped 6 bases and J dropped 4; count of bases not matched to a gene: 12. The CDR3 covers 15 residues. The V gene's germline CDR1 is GTSNPN and CDR2 SVGIG (reference sequence). The CDR3 sequence: CACHPGTGSGTEAFF. In nucleotides, the CDR3 is TGTGCCTGCCACCCCGGGACAGGGTCTGGCACTGAAGCTTTCTTT.

V is TRBV2 and J is TRBJ2-3; D may be TRBD2 (5 bases). Trimming left V 1 base short and J 0 bases short, with 14 bases between. Germline CDR1 SNHLY, CDR2 FYNNEI. CDR3 length: 17 amino acids. In nucleotides, the CDR3 is TGTGCCAGCAGTGAAGACCAGCGGTACACTAGCACAGATACGCAGTATTTT. Translating it yields CASSEDQRYTSTDTQYF.

In this sample, this clone turned up once. This chain joins TRBV12-3 or TRBV12-4 and TRBJ2-3; D unclear. Deletions cut 5 bases from V and 0 bases from J, with 6 bases between. This CDR3 region has 13 residues. CDR3 sequence: CASSVTSTDTQYF. The CDR3 DNA follows: TGTGCCAGCAGTGTAACTAGCACAGATACGCAGTATTTT.

This clone was recorded only once. J is TRBJ1-5 and V is TRBV11-2; D is unclear. The CDR3 totals 13 residues. With 4 bases removed from V and 6 bases from J, the gap between germline ends came to 10 bases. CDR1 SGHAT and CDR2 FQNNGV come from the germline V gene. CDR3 bases: TGTGCCAGCAGCTCAGGTTACAGTCAGCCCCAGCATTTT. Encoded protein: CASSSGYSQPQHF.

This chain connects TRBV10-3 to TRBJ2-1, with 7 bases lining up with TRBD2. The CDR3 has 16 amino acids. V was pared by 6 bases and J by 4 bases, with 12 bases of the junction left unmatched. Germline values: CDR1 ENHRY, CDR2 SYGVKD. This chain's CDR3 is CAIRATGGGDYNEQFF. CDR3 in DNA: TGTGCCATCAGGGCTACCGGCGGGGGAGATTACAATGAGCAGTTCTTC.

V usage is TRBV6-2 or TRBV6-3 and J usage is TRBJ2-3; 7 bases are shared with TRBD1. The CDR3 has 15 residues. With 6 bases clipped from V and 0 bases from J, the junction kept 6 bases outside the gene matches. Germline CDR1 is MNHEY and CDR2 is SVGEGT. CDR3 DNA sequence: TGTGCCAGCAGCTTCGGGACAGTGAGCACAGATACGCAGTATTTT. This gives the protein CASSFGTVSTDTQYF.

The chain couples TRBV9 to TRBJ2-2; TRBD2 agrees at 8 bases. CDR1 is SGDLS, CDR2 YYNGEE, per germline. Losses at the gene ends were 1 base for V and 6 bases for J; bases not matched to a gene: 11. The CDR3 runs to 17 residues. CDR3 nucleotide sequence: TGTGCCAGCAGCGTAACACTAGCGGTGCAAGTGGCCGGGGAGCTGTTTTTT. Translating it yields CASSVTLAVQVAGELFF.

The chain has TRBV5-1 and TRBJ1-6; D gene uncertain. The germline gives CDR1 SGHRS, CDR2 YFSETQ. The CDR3 loop spans 15 amino acids. Between the trimmed V and J ends, which lost 1 base and 8 bases, there was a span of 13 bases. In nucleotides, the CDR3 is TGCGCCAGCAGCTTGCAAACAAACGGGGATTCACCCCTCCACTTT. Encoded protein: CASSLQTNGDSPLHF.